This T cell receptor (beta chain) appears in the sequencing data of a study of STAT5B mutations in CD4+ large granular lymphocyte leukemia. Some clones are missing from TCRdb's copy, which holds only in-frame ones; the method was immunoSEQ multiplex PCR. The sample holds more than 30,000 clones, roughly 89% seen once. Worth noting for this clone: Its target is not known.

Study-wide results and caveats: Approximately 25% of private leukemic clonotypes occurred rarely in other patients' non-leukemic repertoires. Data were not HLA-matched across samples. CD4-sorted patient repertoires seemed more clonal than healthy CD4+ repertoires. 8/27 top patient clones versus 2/35 control clones were TRBV06-family.

The CDR3 length is 13 residues. The germline V gene encodes CDR1 KGHSH and CDR2 LQKENI. The J segment lost 5 bases and the V segment lost 6 bases, leaving 4 bases of the junction unmatched. The sample taken for sequencing was CD4+ T cells from blood buffy coats. This TCR was recovered from a human donor in good health. This chain connects TRBV18 to TRBJ2-7; TRBD1 agrees at 10 bases. CDR3 nucleotides: TGTGCCAGCTCCGGGACAGGGGTTAACGAGCAGTACTTC. This codes for CASSGTGVNEQYF.